The clone carrying this TCR beta chain was found once. Antigen specificity is unknown. The CDR3 is made up of 12 amino acids. Germline loops: CDR1 DFQATT, CDR2 SNEGSKA (reference sequence). V gave up 8 bases and J gave up 6 bases, with 15 bases separating them. This entry comes from a study of blood T cells in healthy people across ages. The second PCR ran roughly 7 to 11 cycles with a sample-barcoded 5' primer and J-beta primers. Each cDNA molecule was tagged by a template-switch adaptor that had 12 random nucleotides. Using its own MiXCR run on the 5' RACE reads, TCRdb lists one record per CDR3 protein. The sample lists 850,000 to 1,000,000 distinct CDR3 sequences, roughly 47% occurring once. Findings and limits, study-wide: Among long-lived donors, naive CD4+ cells were more numerous and diversity higher than in aged donors.

Each individual donor underwent a draw of approximately 9.8 milliliters of peripheral blood. The sequence derives from a woman aged 60-75 years in good health. Sequenced: blood. The rearrangement joins TRBV20-1 to TRBJ2-3, with a weak D call TRBD2 (5 bases). In DNA, the CDR3 is TGCAGTACTACTAGTACCCGGGATACGCAGTATTTT. Translating it yields CSTTSTRDTQYF.